This TCR beta chain was found in a study of blood T cells in healthy people across ages. Study-wide results and limits: Diversity was higher, and naive CD4+ cells more numerous, in long-lived donors than in aged donors.

With a J-beta primer mix and a sample-barcoded 5' primer, a second PCR ran about 6 to 11 cycles. Each TCR beta cDNA got a 12-nucleotide random molecular identifier. TCRdb reanalysed the 5' RACE reads using MiXCR and keeps one entry per CDR3 protein. The sample lists 1.5 million to 2 million distinct CDR3 sequences; around 50% were seen once. The CDR3 sequence is 16 residues long. V shed 0 bases and J 0 bases; nucleotides not matched to a gene: 3. CDR1 and CDR2 (germline): SGDLS, YYNGEE. Concerning this clonotype itself: The antigen remains unidentified.

V gene TRBV9 combines with J gene TRBJ2-3; 8 nucleotides agree with TRBD2. This clonotype was obtained from a woman in her forties in good health. The sample comprised blood. CDR3 region: CASSVDQRGSTDTQYF. The CDR3 DNA sequence: TGTGCCAGCAGCGTAGACCAGCGGGGGAGCACAGATACGCAGTATTTT.